This T cell receptor (beta chain) was found in a study of PD-L1 blockade in urothelial cancer. As for the study in general: Analysis of the blood was performed 3 weeks (second dose) and 6 weeks after treatment start.

This CDR3 is built from 14 residues. Trimming removed 5 bases from V and 5 bases from J; junction bases left unmatched: 6. CDR1 is SGHRS and CDR2 is YFSETQ in the germline V gene. Method: immunoSEQ multiplex PCR; TCRdb's copy keeps in-frame clones and lacks some. The sample has roughly 46,000 clones, around 85% seen once. Stated time point: peripheral blood 6 weeks after treatment start. All patients carried locally advanced or metastatic urothelial carcinoma. J is TRBJ2-2 and V is TRBV5-1; TRBD1 matches at 7 bases. The TCR sequence derives from a man aged 50-60 years with urothelial cancer. The source material was PBMCs, sampled around atezolizumab (anti-PD-L1) treatment. CDR3 sequence (DNA): TGCGCCAGCAGGTATCAGGGGGATACCGGGGAGCTGTTTTTT. Translating gives CASRYQGDTGELFF.